Listed here are 14 T cell receptor beta chains from one sample, sequenced in a study of blood T cell repertoires in COVID-19. Only in-frame clones appear in the TCRdb table, and some are missing; sequencing was by immunoSEQ multiplex PCR. The sample has around 200,000 clones, 70% to 85% seen once. The sequenced sample consisted of peripheral blood. These receptors all come from a woman older than 75 with acute or convalescent COVID-19.

CDR3 loop: CASSLGDRASGNTIYF. The CDR3 DNA sequence: TGTGCCAGCAGCTTGGGAGACAGGGCCTCTGGAAACACCATATATTTT. V is TRBV5-6 and J is TRBJ1-3, with 7 bases identical to TRBD1. Germline assignment: CDR1 SGHDT and CDR2 YYEEEE. The J segment lost 0 bases and the V segment lost 0 bases, leaving 3 bases of the junction unmatched. The CDR3 length is 16 residues.

V gene TRBV19 combines with J gene TRBJ1-6, with D perhaps matching TRBD1 (6 bases). Trimming removed 7 bases from V and 4 bases from J, with 11 bases in between. The germline V gene has CDR1 LNHDA and CDR2 SQIVND (reference sequence). The CDR3 has 14 amino acids. CDR3 sequence reads: CASKGQGYNSPLHF. The DNA for the CDR3 is TGTGCCAGTAAGGGGCAGGGGTATAATTCACCCCTCCACTTT.

The gene calls are TRBV20-1 and TRBJ1-1; D remains ambiguous. The CDR3 has 12 amino acids. V was shortened by 3 bases and J by 4 bases, with 9 bases between the two germline ends. CDR1 is DFQATT and CDR2 is SNEGSKA in the germline V gene (reference sequence). CDR3 sequence reads: CSASTLSTEAFF. CDR3 DNA sequence: TGCAGTGCTAGTACTTTGTCCACTGAAGCTTTCTTT.

The J gene is TRBJ1-4, the V gene TRBV2; 12 nucleotides line up with TRBD1. The J segment lost 6 bases and the V segment lost 6 bases, leaving 2 bases of the junction unmatched. This CDR3 is built from 14 residues. Germline loops: CDR1 SNHLY, CDR2 FYNNEI. CDR3 coding DNA: TGTGCCAGCAGGGGACAGGGGGCGGATGAAAAACTGTTTTTT. Amino acids: CASRGQGADEKLFF.

V is TRBV9 and J is TRBJ2-3; 11 nucleotides match TRBD2. CDR1 is SGDLS, CDR2 YYNGEE, per germline. CDR3 size: 18 residues. The V and J ends lost 1 base and 6 bases, in that order; junction bases with no gene match: 13. This CDR3 reads CASSVWGVLAGVPDTQYF. The CDR3, as DNA: TGTGCCAGCAGCGTATGGGGGGTACTAGCGGGAGTCCCGGATACGCAGTATTTT. Complete variable domain (other parts from reference TRBV9 and TRBJ2-3): DSGVTQTPKHLITATGQRVTLRCSPRSGDLSVYWYQQSLDQGLQFLIQYYNGEERAKGNILERFSAQQFPDLHSELNLSSLELGDSALYFCASSVWGVLAGVPDTQYFGPGTRLTVL.

V usage is TRBV6-5 and J usage is TRBJ1-4; no clear D gene. CDR1 is MNHEY and CDR2 is SVGAGI in the germline V gene. The CDR3 consists of 16 residues. The ends were cut back, 0 bases at V and 7 bases at J, with 15 bases in the middle. The DNA for the CDR3 is TGTGCCAGCAGTTACTCGAGGCGAGGGCCAGGTGAAAAACTGTTTTTT. It specifies CASSYSRRGPGEKLFF.

CDR3 amino acids: CASKPGVGNTIYF. DNA for the CDR3: TGTGCCAGCAAACCAGGGGTTGGAAACACCATATATTTT. The chain uses TRBV12-3 or TRBV12-4 and TRBJ1-3, with D possibly being TRBD1 (6 bases). This CDR3 is built from 13 residues. Between the trimmed V and J ends, which lost 7 bases and 3 bases, there was a span of 10 bases.

The V and J genes are TRBV24-1 and TRBJ2-3; 9 nucleotides align to TRBD1. The length of the CDR3 is 16 residues. J lost 4 bases, V lost 4 bases, and 8 bases had no gene match. Germline V CDR1 and CDR2: KGHDR, SFDVKD. This chain's CDR3 is CATSDPTRDRADTQYF. CDR3 coding DNA: TGTGCCACCAGTGACCCTACCCGGGACAGGGCAGATACGCAGTATTTT.

The chain combines TRBV27 with TRBJ1-6, with D tentatively TRBD1 (6 bases). CDR3 length: 15 amino acids. V shed 2 bases and J shed 5 bases, with 10 bases lying between them. CDR1 MNHEY and CDR2 SMNVEV come from the germline V gene (reference sequence). CDR3 loop: CASSLVPGDNSPLHF. In nucleotides, the CDR3 is TGTGCCAGCAGTTTAGTGCCAGGGGATAATTCACCCCTCCACTTT.

In nucleotides, the CDR3 is TGCGCCAGCAGACCGACTAGCACAGATACGCAGTATTTT. Residues: CASRPTSTDTQYF. V gene TRBV5-1 combines with J gene TRBJ2-3; no clear D gene. CDR1 is SGHRS, CDR2 YFSETQ, per germline. V lost 5 bases and J lost 0, with 7 bases in between. This CDR3 is 13 amino acids long.

The V gene is TRBV19, the J gene TRBJ2-5; D remains ambiguous. CDR1 is LNHDA and CDR2 is SQIVND in the germline V gene (reference sequence). V was cut by 5 bases and J by 4 bases, with 14 bases left in between. This CDR3 has 14 amino acids. This CDR3 reads CASSLSPTPETQYF. The CDR3, as DNA: TGTGCCAGTAGTCTCTCCCCGACTCCAGAGACCCAGTACTTC. Together with reference TRBV19 and TRBJ2-5, the CDR3 gives the full variable domain: DGGITQSPKYLFRKEGQNVTLSCEQNLNHDAMYWYRQDPGQGLRLIYYSQIVNDFQKGDIAEGYSVSREKKESFPLTVTSAQKNPTAFYLCASSLSPTPETQYFGPGTRLLVL.

The chain is built from TRBV7-9 and TRBJ2-1, with 10 positions matching TRBD2. This CDR3 has 16 amino acids. The germline V gene has CDR1 SEHNR and CDR2 FQNEAQ (reference sequence). The V and J ends lost 2 bases and 4 bases, in that order; junction bases with no gene match: 5. CDR3 DNA: TGTGCCAGCAGCTTACGGGGGACTAGCGAGTACAATGAGCAGTTCTTC. Amino acids: CASSLRGTSEYNEQFF.

This chain links TRBV19 with TRBJ1-2; the match to TRBD1 covers 10 bases. Germline V gives CDR1 LNHDA, CDR2 SQIVND (reference sequence). The ends lost 7 bases at V and 8 bases at J; junction bases unmatched: 13. CDR3 size: 15 residues. CDR3 DNA: TGTGCCAGTACCCAAAACCGACAGGGGGCTATGGGCTACACCTTC. This codes for CASTQNRQGAMGYTF.

The chain employs TRBV6-4 and TRBJ2-1, with TRBD2 as a possible D gene (5 bases). The CDR3 contains 14 residues. Trimming stripped 6 bases from V and 4 bases from J, with 13 bases between. Germline CDR1 and CDR2: MRHNA and SNTAGT. This chain's CDR3 is CASRRGPRYNEQFF. CDR3 sequence (DNA): TGTGCCAGCAGGAGAGGGCCCAGGTACAATGAGCAGTTCTTC.